This T cell receptor (beta chain) was obtained from a study of T cell responses to AZD1222 COVID-19 vaccine. Produced via immunoSEQ multiplex PCR; TCRdb's table is partial and in-frame only. The sample includes roughly 140,000 clones, 90% of them seen just once. Turning to this clone: Antigen specificity is unknown.

This CDR3 region has 17 residues. Notes on the study in general: Possibly, clonal diversity was underestimated; donors were largely white British and included more females.

The receptor was derived from an adult in good health. Sample: peripheral blood, taken on day 0 of AZD1222 vaccination. The rearrangement uses TRBV21-1 and TRBJ1-1; the table's D gene call, TRBD1, was not cross checked with the DNA. TRBV21-1 is an annotated pseudogene. The CDR3 DNA follows: TGTGCCAGCAGCAAAGAGGGGCTTGGGGACATGAACACTGAAGCTTTCTTT. It codes for CASSKEGLGDMNTEAFF.